The clone carrying this TCR beta chain was detected once. TCRdb's copy holds only in-frame clones and misses some; the assay was immunoSEQ multiplex PCR. The sample includes about 120,000 clones, over 65% of them seen just once. This record comes from a study of blood T cell repertoires in COVID-19. The TCR comes from a woman aged 80 or over with acute or convalescent COVID-19. Sequencing used peripheral blood.

The CDR3 reads CASSLEPRGQYTEAFF. The CDR3 DNA reads as TGTGCCAGCAGCCTAGAGCCCCGCGGGCAGTACACTGAAGCTTTCTTT. The V and J genes are TRBV4-2 and TRBJ1-1; D is ambiguous. CDR1 is LGHNA, CDR2 YNFKEQ, per germline. This CDR3 comprises 16 residues. V shed 4 bases and J shed 3 bases, with 18 bases lying between them.